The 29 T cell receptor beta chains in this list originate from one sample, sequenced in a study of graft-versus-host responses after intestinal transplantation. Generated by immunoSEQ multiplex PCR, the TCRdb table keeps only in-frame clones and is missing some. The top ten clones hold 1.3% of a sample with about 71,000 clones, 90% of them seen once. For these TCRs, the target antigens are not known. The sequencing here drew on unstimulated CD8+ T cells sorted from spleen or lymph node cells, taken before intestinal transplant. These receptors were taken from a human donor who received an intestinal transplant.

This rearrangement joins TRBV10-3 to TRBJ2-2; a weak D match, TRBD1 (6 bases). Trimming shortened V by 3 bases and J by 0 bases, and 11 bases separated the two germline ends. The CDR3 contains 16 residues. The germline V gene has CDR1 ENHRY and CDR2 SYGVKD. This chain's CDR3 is CAISDHDRTNTGELFF. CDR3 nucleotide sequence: TGTGCCATCAGTGACCACGACAGGACGAACACCGGGGAGCTGTTTTTT.

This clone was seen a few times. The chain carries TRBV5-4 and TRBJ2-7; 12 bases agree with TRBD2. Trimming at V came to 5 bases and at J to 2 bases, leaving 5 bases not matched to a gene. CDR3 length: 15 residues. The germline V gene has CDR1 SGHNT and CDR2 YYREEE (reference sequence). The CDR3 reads CASSETSGGPYEQYF. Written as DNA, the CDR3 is TGTGCCAGCAGTGAGACTAGCGGGGGACCCTACGAGCAGTACTTC.

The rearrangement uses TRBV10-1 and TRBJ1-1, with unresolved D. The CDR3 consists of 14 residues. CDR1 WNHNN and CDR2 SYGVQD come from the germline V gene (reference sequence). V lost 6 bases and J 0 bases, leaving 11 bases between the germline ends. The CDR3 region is CASSSSLMNTEAFF. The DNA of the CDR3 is TGCGCCAGCAGCTCTAGCCTCATGAACACTGAAGCTTTCTTT.

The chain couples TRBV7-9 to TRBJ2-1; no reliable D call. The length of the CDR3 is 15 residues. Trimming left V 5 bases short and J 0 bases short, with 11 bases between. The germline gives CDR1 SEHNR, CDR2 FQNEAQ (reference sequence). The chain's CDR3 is CASSTPLSSYNEQFF. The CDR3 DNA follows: TGTGCCAGCAGCACTCCCCTGAGCTCCTACAATGAGCAGTTCTTC.

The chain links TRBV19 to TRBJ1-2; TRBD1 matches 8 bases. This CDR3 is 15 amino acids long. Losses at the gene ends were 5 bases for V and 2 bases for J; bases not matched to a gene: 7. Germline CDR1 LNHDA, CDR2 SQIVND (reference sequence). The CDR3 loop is CASSWTGRTNYGYTF. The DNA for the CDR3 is TGTGCCAGTAGTTGGACAGGGAGGACGAACTATGGCTACACCTTC.

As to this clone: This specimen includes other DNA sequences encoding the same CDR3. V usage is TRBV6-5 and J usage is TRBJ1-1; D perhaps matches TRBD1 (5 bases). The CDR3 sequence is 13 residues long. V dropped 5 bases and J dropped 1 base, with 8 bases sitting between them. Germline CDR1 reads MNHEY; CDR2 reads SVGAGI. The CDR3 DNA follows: TGTGCCAGCAGTCCTCAGGGGAACACTGAAGCTTTCTTT. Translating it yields CASSPQGNTEAFF.

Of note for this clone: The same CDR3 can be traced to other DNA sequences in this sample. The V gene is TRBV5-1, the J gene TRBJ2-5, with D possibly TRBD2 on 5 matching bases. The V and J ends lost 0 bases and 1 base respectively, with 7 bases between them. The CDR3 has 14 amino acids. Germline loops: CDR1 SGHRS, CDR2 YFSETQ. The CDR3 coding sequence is TGCGCCAGCAGCTTGGGTGGACTCCAAGAGACCCAGTACTTC. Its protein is CASSLGGLQETQYF.

The CDR3 region is CASSLEQGLHNEQFF. The CDR3 coding sequence is TGTGCCAGCAGCTTGGAACAGGGGCTTCACAATGAGCAGTTCTTC. The chain joins TRBV13 to TRBJ2-1; 7 bases are a match to TRBD1. There are 15 residues in the CDR3. With 3 bases clipped from V and 5 bases from J, the junction kept 7 bases outside the gene matches. Germline CDR1 PRHDT, CDR2 FYEKMQ (reference sequence). The variable domain in full, with the rest retrieved from reference TRBV13 and TRBJ2-1, is AAGVIQSPRHLIKEKRETATLKCYPIPRHDTVYWYQQGPGQDPQFLISFYEKMQSDKGSIPDRFSAQQFSDYHSELNMSSLELGDSALYFCASSLEQGLHNEQFFGPGTRLTVL.

DNA of the CDR3: TGCGCCAGCAGGGTCAACTGGGGACTAGCGGGGGCCAGCACAGATACGCAGTATTTT. Protein: CASRVNWGLAGASTDTQYF. V usage is TRBV10-2 and J usage is TRBJ2-3, with TRBD2 matching over 14 bases. Germline assignment: CDR1 WSHSY and CDR2 SAAADI. The CDR3 runs 19 residues. J was trimmed by 0 bases and V by 6 bases; bases with no gene match: 11.

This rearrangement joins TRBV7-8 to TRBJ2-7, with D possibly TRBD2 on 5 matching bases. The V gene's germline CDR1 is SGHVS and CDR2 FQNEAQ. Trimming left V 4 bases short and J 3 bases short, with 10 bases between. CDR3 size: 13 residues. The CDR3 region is CASSSAGSYEQYF. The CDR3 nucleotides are TGTGCCAGCAGCTCGGCGGGCAGCTACGAGCAGTACTTC.

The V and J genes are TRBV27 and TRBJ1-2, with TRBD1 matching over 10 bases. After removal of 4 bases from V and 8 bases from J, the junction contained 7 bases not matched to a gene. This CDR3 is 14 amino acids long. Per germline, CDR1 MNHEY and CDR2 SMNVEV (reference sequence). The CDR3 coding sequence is TGTGCCAGCAGTTGGGGACAGGGGCTGGGAGGCTACACCTTC. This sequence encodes CASSWGQGLGGYTF.

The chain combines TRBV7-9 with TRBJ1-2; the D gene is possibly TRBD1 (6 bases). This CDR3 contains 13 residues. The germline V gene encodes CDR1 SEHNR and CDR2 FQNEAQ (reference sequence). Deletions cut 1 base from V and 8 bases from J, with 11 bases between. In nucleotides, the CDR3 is TGTGCCAGCAGCTTAGTCAGCGGGGGCGGCTACACCTTC. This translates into CASSLVSGGGYTF. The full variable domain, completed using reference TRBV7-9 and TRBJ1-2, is DTGVSQNPRHKITKRGQNVTFRCDPISEHNRLYWYRQTLGQGPEFLTYFQNEAQLEKSRLLSDRFSAERPKGSFSTLEIQRTEQGDSAMYLCASSLVSGGGYTFGSGTRLTVV.

The CDR3 is CASSPQPVGNEQFF. CDR3 DNA sequence: TGTGCCAGCAGCCCCCAACCCGTCGGGAATGAGCAGTTCTTC. V is TRBV16 and J is TRBJ2-1; D ambiguous. V was clipped by 4 bases and J by 7 bases, with 14 bases between them. From germline, CDR1 is KGHSY and CDR2 FQNENV. The CDR3 is 14 amino acids. Variable domain in full (rest from reference TRBV16 and TRBJ2-1): GEEVAQTPKHLVRGEGQKAKLYCAPIKGHSYVFWYQQVLKNEFKFLISFQNENVFDETGMPKERFSAKCLPNSPCSLEIQATKLEDSAVYFCASSPQPVGNEQFFGPGTRLTVL.

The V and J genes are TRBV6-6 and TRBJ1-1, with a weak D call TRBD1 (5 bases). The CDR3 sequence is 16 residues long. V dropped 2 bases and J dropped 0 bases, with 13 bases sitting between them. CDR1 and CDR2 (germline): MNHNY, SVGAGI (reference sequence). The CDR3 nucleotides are TGTGCCAGCAGTTACGGGGGGTGGGCAATGAACACTGAAGCTTTCTTT. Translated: CASSYGGWAMNTEAFF.

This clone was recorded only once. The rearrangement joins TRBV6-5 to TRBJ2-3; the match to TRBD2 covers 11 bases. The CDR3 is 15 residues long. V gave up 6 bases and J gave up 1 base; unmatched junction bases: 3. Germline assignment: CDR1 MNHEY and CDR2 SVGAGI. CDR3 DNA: TGTGCCAGCAGCGAGACTAGCGGGGGCACAGATACGCAGTATTTT. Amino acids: CASSETSGGTDTQYF.

CDR3 in DNA: TGTGCCACCAGCAGAGTTCCGGGGGGCCAAGAGACCCAGTACTTC. Its translation is CATSRVPGGQETQYF. This rearrangement joins TRBV15 to TRBJ2-5, with 7 nucleotides matching TRBD2. CDR1 and CDR2 (germline): LNHNV, YYDKDF (reference sequence). The V segment lost 1 base and the J segment 1 base; nucleotides outside the gene matches: 3. The CDR3 has 15 amino acids.

DNA for the CDR3: TGTGCCAGCAGCTTTAAACCGGGGTCGGGTGAAAAACTGTTTTTT. It translates to CASSFKPGSGEKLFF. The chain uses TRBV13 and TRBJ1-4, with unresolved D. Trimming removed 3 bases at V and 7 bases at J, with 15 bases between. The CDR3 spans 15 residues. Germline CDR1 and CDR2: PRHDT and FYEKMQ (reference sequence).

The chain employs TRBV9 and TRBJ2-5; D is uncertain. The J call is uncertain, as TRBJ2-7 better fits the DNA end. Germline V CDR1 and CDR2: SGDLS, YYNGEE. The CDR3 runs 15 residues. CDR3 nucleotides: TGTGCCAGCAGCGTAGAAGCTGTGCAACTCTACGAGCAGTACTTC. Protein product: CASSVEAVQLYEQYF.

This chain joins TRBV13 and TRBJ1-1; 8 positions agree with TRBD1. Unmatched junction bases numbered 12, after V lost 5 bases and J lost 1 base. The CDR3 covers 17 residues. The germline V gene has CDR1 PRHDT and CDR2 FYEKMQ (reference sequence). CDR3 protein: CASSRRGQGAENTEAFF. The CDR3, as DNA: TGTGCCAGCAGCCGTCGGGGGCAGGGGGCGGAGAACACTGAAGCTTTCTTT.

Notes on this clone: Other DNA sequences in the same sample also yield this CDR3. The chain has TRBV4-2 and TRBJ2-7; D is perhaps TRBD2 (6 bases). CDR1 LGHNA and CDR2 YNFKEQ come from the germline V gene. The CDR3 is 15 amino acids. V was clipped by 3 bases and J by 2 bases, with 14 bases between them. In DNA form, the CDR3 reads TGTGCCAGCAGCCAGGATTTGGGGGGAACCTACGAGCAGTACTTC. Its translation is CASSQDLGGTYEQYF.

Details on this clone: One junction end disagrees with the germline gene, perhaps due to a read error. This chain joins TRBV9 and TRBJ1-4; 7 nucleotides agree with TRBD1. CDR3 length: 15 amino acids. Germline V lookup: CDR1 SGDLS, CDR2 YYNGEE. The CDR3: CASSSQTGSLENLFF. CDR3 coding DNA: TGTGCCAGCAGCTCCCAGACAGGGAGTTTGGAAAACCTGTTTTTT.

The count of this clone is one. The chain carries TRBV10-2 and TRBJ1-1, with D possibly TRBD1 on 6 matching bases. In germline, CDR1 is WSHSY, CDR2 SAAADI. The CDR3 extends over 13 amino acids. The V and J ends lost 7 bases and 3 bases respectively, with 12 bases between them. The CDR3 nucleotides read TGCGCCAGCATTACCCCAGGGGACACTGAAGCTTTCTTT. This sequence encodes CASITPGDTEAFF.

CDR3 residues: CASSLSGTGGQETQYF. DNA of the CDR3: TGTGCCAGCAGCTTATCCGGGACAGGTGGGCAAGAGACCCAGTACTTC. V usage is TRBV11-3 and J usage is TRBJ2-5; 8 bases are shared with TRBD1. Per germline, CDR1 SGHNT and CDR2 YENEEA. V gave up 2 bases and J gave up 2 bases; unmatched junction bases: 7. This CDR3 spans 16 amino acids.

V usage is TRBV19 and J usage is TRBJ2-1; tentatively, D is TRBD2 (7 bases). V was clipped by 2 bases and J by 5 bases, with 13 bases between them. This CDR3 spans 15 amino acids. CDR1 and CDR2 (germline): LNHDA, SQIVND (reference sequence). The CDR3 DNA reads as TGTGCCAGTAGTATATGGGGGGGCCAAAACAATGAGCAGTTCTTC. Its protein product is CASSIWGGQNNEQFF.

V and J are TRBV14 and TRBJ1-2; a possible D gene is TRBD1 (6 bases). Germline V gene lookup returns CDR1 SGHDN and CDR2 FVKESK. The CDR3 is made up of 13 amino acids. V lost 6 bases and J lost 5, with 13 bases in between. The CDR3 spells CASSQSGTYGYTF. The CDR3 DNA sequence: TGTGCCAGCAGTCAATCCGGGACATATGGCTACACCTTC.

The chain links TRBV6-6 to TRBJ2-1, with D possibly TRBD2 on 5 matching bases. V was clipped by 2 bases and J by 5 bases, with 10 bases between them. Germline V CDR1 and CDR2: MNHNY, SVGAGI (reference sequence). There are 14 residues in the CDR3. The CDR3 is CASSYVAGNNEQFF. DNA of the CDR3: TGTGCCAGCAGTTACGTGGCCGGGAACAATGAGCAGTTCTTC.

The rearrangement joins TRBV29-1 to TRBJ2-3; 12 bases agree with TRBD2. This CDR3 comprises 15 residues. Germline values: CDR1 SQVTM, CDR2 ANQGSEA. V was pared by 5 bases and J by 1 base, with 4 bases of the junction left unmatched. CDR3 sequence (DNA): TGCAGCGTTATGGGACTAGCGGGCCGCACAGATACGCAGTATTTT. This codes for CSVMGLAGRTDTQYF.

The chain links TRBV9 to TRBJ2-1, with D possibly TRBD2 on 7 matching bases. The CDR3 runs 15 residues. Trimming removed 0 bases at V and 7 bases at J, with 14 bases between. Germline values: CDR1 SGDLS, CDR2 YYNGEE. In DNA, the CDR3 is TGTGCCAGCAGCGTAGGAGGGGGGGGGCCTAATGAGCAGTTCTTC. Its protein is CASSVGGGGPNEQFF.

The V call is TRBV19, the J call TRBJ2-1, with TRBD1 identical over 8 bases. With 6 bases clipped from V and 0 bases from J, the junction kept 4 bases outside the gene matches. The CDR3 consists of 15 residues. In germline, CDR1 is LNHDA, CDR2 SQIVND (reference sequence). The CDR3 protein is CASSQGQASYNEQFF. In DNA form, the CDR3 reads TGTGCCAGTAGCCAGGGACAGGCCTCCTACAATGAGCAGTTCTTC.